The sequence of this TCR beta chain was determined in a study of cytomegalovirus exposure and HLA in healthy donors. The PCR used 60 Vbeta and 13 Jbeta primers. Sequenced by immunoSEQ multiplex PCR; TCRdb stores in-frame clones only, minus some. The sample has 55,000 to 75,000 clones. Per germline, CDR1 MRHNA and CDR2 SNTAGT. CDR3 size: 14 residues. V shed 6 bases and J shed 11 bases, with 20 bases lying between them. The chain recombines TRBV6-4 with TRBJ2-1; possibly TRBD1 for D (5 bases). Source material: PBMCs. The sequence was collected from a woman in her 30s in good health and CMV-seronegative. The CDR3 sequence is CASSYDPDRGKQFF. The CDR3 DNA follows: TGTGCCAGCAGCTACGACCCTGACAGAGGCAAGCAGTTCTTC.